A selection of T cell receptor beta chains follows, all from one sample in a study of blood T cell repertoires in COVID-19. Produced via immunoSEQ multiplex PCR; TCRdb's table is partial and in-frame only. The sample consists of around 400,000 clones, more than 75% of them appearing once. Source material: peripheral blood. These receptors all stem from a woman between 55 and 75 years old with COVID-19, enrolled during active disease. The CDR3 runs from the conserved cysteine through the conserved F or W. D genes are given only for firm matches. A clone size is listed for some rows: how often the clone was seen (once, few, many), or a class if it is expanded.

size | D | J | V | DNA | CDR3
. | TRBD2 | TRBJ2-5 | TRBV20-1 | TGCAGTGCTAGTTTGCGGGGGGGCTCTGGAGAGACCCAGTACTTC | CSASLRGGSGETQYF
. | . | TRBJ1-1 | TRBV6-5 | TGTGCCAGCAGTTACGTCCGGGGGGACACTGAAGCTTTCTTT | CASSYVRGDTEAFF
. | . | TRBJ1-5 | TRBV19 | TGTGCCAGTAGTATAGTAAGCCATAGCAATCAGCCCCAGCATTTT | CASSIVSHSNQPQHF
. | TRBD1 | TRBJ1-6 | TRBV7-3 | TGTGCCAGCAGCTTGACCCGGGACAGCAATTCACCCCTCCACTTT | CASSLTRDSNSPLHF
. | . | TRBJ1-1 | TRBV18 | TGTGCCAGCTCCCCTGCGGGGATGACGAACACTGAAGCTTTCTTT | CASSPAGMTNTEAFF
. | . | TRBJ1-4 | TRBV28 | TGTGCCAGCAGCGCCGCCTGGTTACAGGGCATGAATGAAAAACTGTTTTTT | CASSAAWLQGMNEKLFF
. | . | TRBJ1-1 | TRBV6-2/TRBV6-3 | TGTGCCAGCAGTCACACATTTGCACGCTCAAATATGAACACTGAAGCTTTCTTT | CASSHTFARSNMNTEAFF
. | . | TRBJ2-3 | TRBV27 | TGTGCCAGCAGTTTAACCCGAGTAGATACGCAGTATTTT | CASSLTRVDTQYF
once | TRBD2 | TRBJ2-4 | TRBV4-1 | TGCGCCAGCAGCCAAGCGGGACTAGATGACGTAGGACCCAAAAACATTCAGTACTTC | CASSQAGLDDVGPKNIQYF
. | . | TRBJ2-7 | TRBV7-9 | TGTGCCAGCAGCCCAGAGGTAGGGCGGAGGCCCTACGAGCAGTACTTC | CASSPEVGRRPYEQYF
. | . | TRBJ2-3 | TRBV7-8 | TGTGCCAGCAGCTTTAGGGGAAGCACAGATACGCAGTATTTT | CASSFRGSTDTQYF
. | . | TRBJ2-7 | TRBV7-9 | TGTGCCAGCAGCGCGGGACAGTTCTACGAGCAGTACTTC | CASSAGQFYEQYF
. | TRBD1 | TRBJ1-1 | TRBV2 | TGTGCCAGCAGGACAGGGGGCACTGAAGCTTTCTTT | CASRTGGTEAFF
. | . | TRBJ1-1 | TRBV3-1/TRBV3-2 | TGTGCCAGCAGCCACTATGTTCAGGGGTTTGAAGCTTTCTTT | CASSHYVQGFEAFF
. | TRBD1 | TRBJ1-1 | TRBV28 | TGTGCCAGCAGGGAGGGGGGACAGGGTACAGTGACTGAAGCTTTCTTT | CASREGGQGTVTEAFF
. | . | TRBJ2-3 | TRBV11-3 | TGTGCCAGCAGCGGCGCCCTAGACTCGCCAGATACGCAGTATTTT | CASSGALDSPDTQYF
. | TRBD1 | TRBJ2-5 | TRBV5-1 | TGCGCCAGCAGCTTGCAGACAGGGAAGATTGAGACCCAGTACTTC | CASSLQTGKIETQYF
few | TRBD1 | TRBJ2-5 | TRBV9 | TGTGCCAGCAGCGTAGCACAGGGGGACGAGACCCAGTACTTC | CASSVAQGDETQYF
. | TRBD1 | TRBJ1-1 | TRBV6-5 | TGTGCCAGCAGTTCGACAGGGCTGACGAACACTGAAGCTTTCTTT | CASSSTGLTNTEAFF
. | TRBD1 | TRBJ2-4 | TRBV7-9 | TGTGCCAGCAGCTCGACAGGGGGCGGTGACAAAAACATTCAGTACTTC | CASSSTGGGDKNIQYF
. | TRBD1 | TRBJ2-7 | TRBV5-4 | TGTGCCAGCAGCTTGTCCGGCCAGGGGGCCTACGAGCAGTACTTC | CASSLSGQGAYEQYF
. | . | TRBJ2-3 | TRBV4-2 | TGTGCCAGCAGCCAACCTCCGGGGGTGGGAGATACGCAGTATTTT | CASSQPPGVGDTQYF
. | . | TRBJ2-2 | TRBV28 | TGTGCCAGCAGTTGGGCCAGGGGCTGGACCGGGGAGCTGTTTTTT | CASSWARGWTGELFF
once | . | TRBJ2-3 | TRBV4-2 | TGTGCCAGCAGCCAGAGGGGGGATACGCAGTATTTT | CASSQRGDTQYF
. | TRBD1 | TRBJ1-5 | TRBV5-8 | TGTGCCAGCAGCCCTGGGACAGGGGTTAGCAATCAGCCCCAGCATTTT | CASSPGTGVSNQPQHF
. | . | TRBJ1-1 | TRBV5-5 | TGTGCCAGCAGCTTGAACCCGGGCAGGGGAGTCGACACTGAAGCTTTCTTT | CASSLNPGRGVDTEAFF
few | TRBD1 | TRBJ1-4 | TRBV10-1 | TGCGCCGGTAGGACAGGGGCGACCCCGAAGGCTAATGAAAAACTGTTTTTT | CAGRTGATPKANEKLFF
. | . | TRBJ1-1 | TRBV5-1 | TGCGCCAGCAGGCCTGGACAGCTGAACACTGAAGCTTTCTTT | CASRPGQLNTEAFF
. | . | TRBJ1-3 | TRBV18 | TGTGCCAGCTCTGGCTTGCAGAACACCATATATTTT | CASSGLQNTIYF
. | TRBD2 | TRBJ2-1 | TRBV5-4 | TGTGCCAGCAGCCCGGGACTAGCGGGGACGAATGAGCAGTTCTTC | CASSPGLAGTNEQFF
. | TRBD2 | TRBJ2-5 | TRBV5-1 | TGCGCCAGCAGCCTCCAGACTAGCGGGGGAGGAGAGACCCAGTACTTC | CASSLQTSGGGETQYF
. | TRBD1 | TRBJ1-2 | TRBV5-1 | TGCGCCAGCAGCCTAAGGGGGCCCTACACCTTC | CASSLRGPYTF
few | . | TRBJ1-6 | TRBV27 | TGTGCCAGCAGTATCACAGGGCGACGGGATTCACCCCTCCACTTT | CASSITGRRDSPLHF
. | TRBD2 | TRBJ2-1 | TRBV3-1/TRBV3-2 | TGTGCCAGCAGCTCGGCGGGGGGCAGTTACAATGAGCAGTTCTTC | CASSSAGGSYNEQFF
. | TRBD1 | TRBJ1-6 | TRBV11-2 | TGTGCCAGCAGCGCGACAGGGTTTAGTTCGAGTTCACCCCTCCACTTT | CASSATGFSSSSPLHF
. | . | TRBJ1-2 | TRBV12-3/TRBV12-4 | TGTGCCAGCGGATCAGGCTTACGATATGGCTACACCTTC | CASGSGLRYGYTF
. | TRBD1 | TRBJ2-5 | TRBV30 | TGTGCCTGGAAAATTCCCGGGACAGGGGGACGAAAGACCCAGTACTTC | CAWKIPGTGGRKTQYF
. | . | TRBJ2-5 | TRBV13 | TGTGCCAGCAGCGGAGGTCTTGTCAGACAAGAGACCCAGTACTTC | CASSGGLVRQETQYF
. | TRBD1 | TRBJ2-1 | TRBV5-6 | TGTGCCAGCAGCTTGGCACAGGGGGTCAATGAGCAGTTCTTC | CASSLAQGVNEQFF
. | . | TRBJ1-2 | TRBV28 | TGTGCCAGCAGGTACAGGTACTATGGCTACACCTTC | CASRYRYYGYTF
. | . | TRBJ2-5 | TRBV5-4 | TGTGCCAGCAGCTGGAGGCGGACCGACCAAGAGACCCAGTACTTC | CASSWRRTDQETQYF
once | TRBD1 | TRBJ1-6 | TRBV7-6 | TGTGCCAGCAGCTTAGTTCCCCAGGGGGTAGGCTCACCCCTCCACTTT | CASSLVPQGVGSPLHF